This T cell receptor (beta chain) stems from a study of cytomegalovirus exposure and HLA in healthy donors. Study at large: Unique TCRs numbering some 93 million, obtained from HLA-typed donors, made up an early data release.

PCR used 60 Vbeta primers and 13 Jbeta primers. TCRdb's table, derived via immunoSEQ multiplex PCR, lists solely in-frame clones and lacks some. In the table there are about 160,000 clones, approximately 75% of which are singletons. Trimming stripped 6 bases from V and 3 bases from J, with 8 bases between. The germline V gene encodes CDR1 KGHSH and CDR2 LQKENI. This CDR3 has 12 residues. These donors counted as nominally healthy when sampled, but unrecorded immune exposures were likely. This rearrangement joins TRBV18 to TRBJ2-5; D perhaps matches TRBD2 (6 bases). Material: PBMCs. This sequence was found in a middle-aged man in good health and CMV-seropositive. CDR3 in DNA: TGTGCCAGCTCCGGCGGGGAAGAGACCCAGTACTTC. Amino acid sequence: CASSGGEETQYF.